Listed below are T cell receptor beta chains from one sample, sequenced in a study of cytomegalovirus exposure and HLA in healthy donors. TCRdb keeps only in-frame clones here, not all; method: immunoSEQ multiplex PCR. The sample includes tens of thousands of clones. What was sequenced was PBMCs. These receptors came from a female donor in good health and CMV-seropositive. CDR3s include the opening cysteine and the closing phenylalanine or tryptophan. D genes are given only for firm matches.

D,J,V,CDR3,DNA
TRBD2,TRBJ2-7,TRBV7-9,CASSPLAGEVYEQYF,TGTGCCAGCAGCCCACTAGCGGGGGAAGTCTACGAGCAGTACTTC
TRBD1,TRBJ1-6,TRBV19,CASKRDRAGNSPLHF,TGTGCCAGTAAAAGGGACAGGGCTGGGAATTCACCCCTCCACTTT
-,TRBJ2-7,TRBV6-6,CASSSYTVERQYF,TGTGCCAGCAGCTCATACACCGTTGAGCGGCAGTACTTC
-,TRBJ1-5,TRBV1,CTSSRSTSNQPQHF,TGCACCAGCAGCCGTAGCACCAGCAATCAGCCCCAGCATTTT
TRBD1,TRBJ2-7,TRBV28,CASSRWDREGEQYF,TGTGCCAGCAGCCGGTGGGACAGGGAAGGCGAGCAGTACTTC
TRBD1,TRBJ2-7,TRBV9,CASSPWDSYEQYF,TGTGCCAGCAGCCCATGGGACAGCTACGAGCAGTACTTC
-,TRBJ2-1,TRBV7-9,CASRARGFGDNEQFF,TGTGCCAGCAGAGCCCGGGGATTCGGCGACAATGAGCAGTTCTTC
TRBD1,TRBJ1-2,TRBV4-3,CASSQDPQGGSVDGYTF,TGCGCCAGCAGCCAAGACCCCCAGGGGGGATCGGTCGATGGCTACACCTTC
TRBD2,TRBJ2-7,TRBV7-2,CASSTPTSNEQYF,TGTGCCAGCAGCACCCCGACTAGCAACGAGCAGTACTTC
-,TRBJ2-3,TRBV6-1,CASQASATSTDTQYF,TGTGCCAGCCAAGCTAGCGCCACTAGCACAGATACGCAGTATTTT
TRBD1,TRBJ2-3,TRBV9,CASSEQGADTQYF,TGTGCCAGCAGCGAGCAGGGGGCAGATACGCAGTATTTT
TRBD2,TRBJ2-5,TRBV29-1,CSAENEQGHGLAGDRETQYF,TGCAGCGCCGAGAACGAACAGGGTCATGGACTAGCGGGAGATAGGGAGACCCAGTACTTC
TRBD1,TRBJ2-1,TRBV7-2,CASRDLRGPSSYNEQFF,TGTGCCAGCAGGGATTTGAGGGGGCCATCCTCCTACAATGAGCAGTTCTTC
-,TRBJ1-4,TRBV6-4,CASTVVDPTNEKLFF,TGTGCCAGCACCGTAGTTGATCCAACTAATGAAAAACTGTTTTTT
TRBD1,TRBJ1-2,TRBV27,CASSLNLETGLVYGYTF,TGTGCCAGCAGTCTCAATTTGGAGACAGGGTTGGTCTATGGCTACACCTTC
TRBD1,TRBJ2-3,TRBV5-1,CASSTQTGNTDTQYF,TGCGCCAGCAGCACCCAGACAGGGAACACAGATACGCAGTATTTT
-,TRBJ2-7,TRBV28,CASRDGTYEQYF,TGTGCCAGCAGGGACGGGACCTACGAGCAGTACTTC
-,TRBJ2-2,TRBV10-3,CAISESGASTGELFF,TGTGCCATCAGTGAGTCAGGGGCGTCGACCGGGGAGCTGTTTTTT
TRBD1,TRBJ1-2,TRBV6-5,CASSPPLQGAGYTF,TGTGCCAGCAGCCCCCCCTTGCAGGGGGCTGGCTACACCTTC
TRBD2,TRBJ2-7,TRBV7-2,CASSPAGLAGAYEQYF,TGTGCCAGCAGCCCCGCCGGACTAGCGGGGGCCTACGAGCAGTACTTC